This passage covers 25 T cell receptor beta chains from one sample sequenced in a study of T cell changes during pregnancy in multiple sclerosis (dated by TCRdb to the late 2010s). Library preparation was by the immunoSEQ multiplex PCR assay. Imported from immuneACCESS, the table was reduced by TCRdb to in-frame sequences with V and J called. These copies leave out some clones; in studies compared against another copy, an unresolved V gene accounts for under half, and the cause of the remainder is not known. The sample has about 100,000 clones on record, less than 95% of them singletons. The ten top clones hold roughly 0.82% of the sample. The sample consisted of peripheral blood, taken in the third trimester of pregnancy. Receptors originate from a female donor in good health, enrolled as a control in a pregnancy study.

The chain is built from TRBV4-3 and TRBJ2-1; 10 bases agree with TRBD2. The CDR3 covers 17 residues. Germline lookup yields CDR1 LGHNA and CDR2 YSLEER. The V segment lost 4 bases and the J segment 7 bases; nucleotides outside the gene matches: 13. CDR3 nucleotide sequence: TGCGCCAGCAGCCGACGCACTAGCGGGGAACCGGGGAATGAGCAGTTCTTC. It translates to CASSRRTSGEPGNEQFF.

This clone was counted once. The genes are TRBV11-2 and TRBJ1-4, with D maybe TRBD1 (5 bases). Per the germline V gene, CDR1 is SGHAT and CDR2 is FQNNGV. CDR3 length equals 14 residues. V was cut by 2 bases and J by 4 bases, with 8 bases left in between. This chain's CDR3 is CASSLLGGNEKLFF. In DNA, the CDR3 is TGTGCCAGCAGCTTACTGGGGGGTAATGAAAAACTGTTTTTT.

The V call is TRBV5-1, the J call TRBJ2-1, with D possibly TRBD1 on 6 matching bases. CDR1 SGHRS and CDR2 YFSETQ come from the germline V gene. Deletions cut 0 bases from V and 2 bases from J, with 9 bases between. This CDR3 contains 15 residues. CDR3 sequence (DNA): TGCGCCAGCAGCTTGGAAGGACAGACCTACAATGAGCAGTTCTTC. Encoded protein: CASSLEGQTYNEQFF.

V gene TRBV5-1 combines with J gene TRBJ2-7; 9 bases agree with TRBD2. The junction had 8 bases not matched to a gene; V was cut back by 4 bases and J by 3 bases. The CDR3 is made up of 15 amino acids. From germline, CDR1 is SGHRS and CDR2 YFSETQ. The CDR3, as DNA: TGCGCCAGCAGCCAGGAGGGACTAGCACACTACGAGCAGTACTTC. This translates into CASSQEGLAHYEQYF.

Here the CDR3 reads CASSPGRLNYGYTF. For the CDR3, the DNA is TGTGCCAGCAGCCCAGGGCGGCTTAACTATGGCTACACCTTC. The V and J genes are TRBV7-9 and TRBJ1-2; D possibly corresponds to TRBD1 (5 bases). V lost 5 bases, J lost 1 base, and 11 bases lay in between. The CDR3 is 14 amino acids. CDR1 and CDR2 (germline): SEHNR, FQNEAQ (reference sequence).

V usage is TRBV6-1 and J usage is TRBJ1-6; TRBD1 aligns across 9 bases. CDR1 is MNHNS and CDR2 is SASEGT in the germline V gene. This CDR3 has 14 amino acids. The trim removed 6 bases at V and 9 bases at J, leaving 6 bases unmatched. The CDR3 bases are TGTGCCAGCAGCCCCGGGACAGGGTCTTCACCCCTCCACTTT. Its translation is CASSPGTGSSPLHF.

The CDR3 DNA reads TGTGCCAGCAGCAAAGGAGCAGGGGGGCCTCAGCCCCAGCATTTT. It specifies CASSKGAGGPQPQHF. The chain is built from TRBV7-8 and TRBJ1-5; 7 positions agree with TRBD1. Losses at the gene ends were 5 bases for V and 6 bases for J; bases not matched to a gene: 10. The CDR3 consists of 15 residues. The germline V gene has CDR1 SGHVS and CDR2 FQNEAQ. Filled out from reference TRBV7-8 and TRBJ1-5, the complete variable domain reads GAGVSQSPRYKVAKRGQDVALRCDPISGHVSLFWYQQALGQGPEFLTYFQNEAQLDKSGLPSDRFFAERPEGSVSTLKIQRTQQEDSAVYLCASSKGAGGPQPQHFGDGTRLSIL.

This clone showed up just once. The chain joins TRBV5-6 to TRBJ1-6; D remains ambiguous. V lost 0 bases, J lost 7 bases, and 14 bases lay in between. This CDR3 is 16 amino acids long. The V gene's germline CDR1 is SGHDT and CDR2 YYEEEE. CDR3 sequence reads: CASSLVEPSGNSPLHF. The DNA for the CDR3 is TGTGCCAGCAGCTTGGTGGAGCCTTCGGGGAATTCACCCCTCCACTTT.

The J gene is TRBJ2-5, the V gene TRBV9; TRBD2 matches 7 bases. Germline lookup yields CDR1 SGDLS and CDR2 YYNGEE. Losses at the gene ends were 1 base for V and 3 bases for J; bases not matched to a gene: 3. The CDR3 has 14 residues. The CDR3 protein is CASSVRGGKETQYF. For the CDR3, the DNA is TGTGCCAGCAGCGTAAGGGGAGGGAAAGAGACCCAGTACTTC. Full variable domain (outside the CDR3, taken from reference TRBV9 and TRBJ2-5): DSGVTQTPKHLITATGQRVTLRCSPRSGDLSVYWYQQSLDQGLQFLIQYYNGEERAKGNILERFSAQQFPDLHSELNLSSLELGDSALYFCASSVRGGKETQYFGPGTRLLVL.

The J gene is TRBJ2-2, the V gene TRBV7-9; TRBD1 matches 9 bases. Germline V lookup: CDR1 SEHNR, CDR2 FQNEAQ (reference sequence). The CDR3 totals 15 residues. V gave up 5 bases and J gave up 4 bases; unmatched junction bases: 5. In nucleotides, the CDR3 is TGTGCCAGCAGCACCGGGACAGGGATCACCGGGGAGCTGTTTTTT. It codes for CASSTGTGITGELFF.

V usage is TRBV6-5 and J usage is TRBJ1-1, with D perhaps matching TRBD1 (6 bases). The CDR3 contains 15 residues. Germline CDR1 is MNHEY and CDR2 is SVGAGI. Trimming shortened V by 5 bases and J by 1 base, and 14 bases separated the two germline ends. The CDR3 bases are TGTGCCAGCAGTCGGATGACAGGTGGGAACACTGAAGCTTTCTTT. Translating it yields CASSRMTGGNTEAFF.

The CDR3 is CASSSTSGGSYGYTF. Here the CDR3 DNA reads TGCGCCAGCAGCTCGACCTCAGGGGGTTCCTATGGCTACACCTTC. The gene calls are TRBV5-1 and TRBJ1-2; 7 positions agree with TRBD1. The germline V gene has CDR1 SGHRS and CDR2 YFSETQ. Unmatched junction bases numbered 9, after V lost 3 bases and J lost 4 bases. There are 15 residues in the CDR3.

This clone has a single count. The chain combines TRBV6-5 with TRBJ1-2; D is unresolved. This CDR3 is 14 amino acids long. Germline CDR1 MNHEY, CDR2 SVGAGI. Trimming shortened V by 2 bases and J by 7 bases, and 14 bases separated the two germline ends. The CDR3 loop is CASSYNALDCGYTF. The CDR3 nucleotides are TGTGCCAGCAGTTACAACGCGCTGGACTGTGGCTACACCTTC.

V usage is TRBV15 and J usage is TRBJ1-3, with a possible D match to TRBD1 (6 bases). The CDR3 sequence is 15 residues long. Germline CDR1 LNHNV, CDR2 YYDKDF (reference sequence). Trimming removed 1 base from V and 4 bases from J, with 11 bases in between. The CDR3 DNA follows: TGTGCCACCAGCAGAGCAAGGGGGTCAGGAAACACCATATATTTT. This translates into CATSRARGSGNTIYF.

J is TRBJ1-1 and V is TRBV9; 7 bases fit TRBD1. After removal of 4 bases from V and 6 bases from J, the junction contained 9 bases not matched to a gene. CDR3 size: 14 residues. Germline CDR1 is SGDLS and CDR2 is YYNGEE. CDR3: CASSPQGVGPEAFF. The CDR3 DNA is TGTGCCAGCAGCCCGCAGGGGGTCGGTCCTGAAGCTTTCTTT.

This clone occurred a few times. V and J are TRBV4-1 and TRBJ2-1; 9 bases line up with TRBD2. The CDR3 length is 16 residues. Trimming at V came to 8 bases and at J to 4 bases, leaving 12 bases not matched to a gene. The germline V gene has CDR1 MGHRA and CDR2 YSYEKL. As DNA, the CDR3 is TGCGCCAGCGAGGCGGGTGGCGGGGGGGGATACAATGAGCAGTTCTTC. Amino acid sequence: CASEAGGGGGYNEQFF.

This clone has a single count. The V and J genes are TRBV5-6 and TRBJ1-1; D remains unclear. The V gene lost 1 base and the J gene lost 1 base, with 8 bases spanning the gap. The CDR3 totals 14 residues. Germline V gene data show CDR1 as SGHDT and CDR2 as YYEEEE. The DNA of the CDR3 is TGTGCCAGCAGCTTGACGCCGGGGAACACTGAAGCTTTCTTT. Amino acids: CASSLTPGNTEAFF.

The V call is TRBV5-1, the J call TRBJ2-1; TRBD2 matches at 9 bases. This CDR3 contains 16 residues. The junction had 8 bases not matched to a gene; V was cut back by 0 bases and J by 7 bases. The germline CDR1 and CDR2 sequences are SGHRS and YFSETQ. CDR3 loop: CASSLEAGGIKNEQFF. The DNA of the CDR3 is TGCGCCAGCAGCTTGGAGGCGGGGGGGATTAAAAATGAGCAGTTCTTC.

The chain joins TRBV28 to TRBJ1-1, with D uncertain. The CDR3 has 14 residues. Germline V gene data show CDR1 as MDHEN and CDR2 as SYDVKM. With 6 bases removed from V and 5 bases from J, the gap between germline ends came to 16 bases. The CDR3 here is CASSQGGPTTEAFF. The CDR3 nucleotides read TGTGCCAGCAGCCAAGGAGGACCGACGACTGAAGCTTTCTTT.

The rearrangement links TRBV6-1 to TRBJ1-1; 9 positions match TRBD1. From germline, CDR1 is MNHNS and CDR2 SASEGT. Trimming at V came to 7 bases and at J to 1 base, leaving 4 bases not matched to a gene. This CDR3 spans 14 amino acids. The CDR3 region is CASNRDRANTEAFF. The DNA for the CDR3 is TGTGCCAGCAACAGGGACAGGGCGAACACTGAAGCTTTCTTT.

The rearrangement links TRBV11-2 to TRBJ1-2; 8 bases agree with TRBD1. Germline values: CDR1 SGHAT, CDR2 FQNNGV. The CDR3 spans 16 residues. J lost 2 bases, V lost 2 bases, and 7 bases had no gene match. The CDR3 bases are TGTGCCAGCAGCTTACAGGGGGCGGCCCCAAACTATGGCTACACCTTC. Its protein product is CASSLQGAAPNYGYTF.

The chain carries TRBV9 and TRBJ1-5; 9 bases line up with TRBD1. V was pared by 3 bases and J by 4 bases, with 2 bases of the junction left unmatched. Germline V gene lookup returns CDR1 SGDLS and CDR2 YYNGEE. This CDR3 has 14 amino acids. The CDR3, as DNA: TGTGCCAGCAGCGCCGACAGGGGGAATCAGCCCCAGCATTTT. The encoded protein is CASSADRGNQPQHF.

This clone was picked up a small number of times. This chain joins TRBV5-6 and TRBJ1-2; D not resolved. Germline CDR1 SGHDT, CDR2 YYEEEE. CDR3 length: 12 amino acids. Trimming removed 0 bases at V and 4 bases at J, with 4 bases between. The CDR3 DNA is TGTGCCAGCAGCTTGGCAGGCTATGGCTACACCTTC. Its translation: CASSLAGYGYTF.

This clone was observed a handful of times. The J gene is TRBJ1-4, the V gene TRBV19; 8 bases are a match to TRBD1. With V trimmed by 6 bases and J by 2 bases, 5 bases remained unmatched. CDR1 LNHDA and CDR2 SQIVND come from the germline V gene (reference sequence). The CDR3 consists of 15 residues. CDR3 loop: CASRRRTGTNEKLFF. CDR3 DNA sequence: TGTGCCAGTAGGAGACGGACAGGGACTAATGAAAAACTGTTTTTT.

V usage is TRBV19 and J usage is TRBJ2-2; 9 bases are shared with TRBD1. CDR1 and CDR2 (germline): LNHDA, SQIVND (reference sequence). J gave up 7 bases and V 1 base, and 10 bases lay outside the gene matches. The CDR3 has 17 residues. DNA for the CDR3: TGTGCCAGTAGTATAGTAATAGAGGACAGGGGCGTCGGGGAGCTGTTTTTT. Translating it yields CASSIVIEDRGVGELFF.